Following are 16 T cell receptor beta chains from one sample sequenced in a study of Ad26.COV2.S vaccination and SARS-CoV-2 variants. This table comes from immunoSEQ multiplex PCR, and its TCRdb copy is limited to in-frame clones, with some not included. Of some 190,000 clones detected, roughly 89% appear once; the ten largest clones hold roughly 6%. This specimen was peripheral blood, taken after recovery from COVID-19. These receptors were collected from a human donor who had recovered from COVID-19.

In DNA, the CDR3 is TGTGCCAGCAGTCCCGGACAGACAAACACCATATATTTT. Translating gives CASSPGQTNTIYF. V is TRBV28 and J is TRBJ1-3, with a possible D match to TRBD1 (6 bases). The germline V gene encodes CDR1 MDHEN and CDR2 SYDVKM. The CDR3 has 13 residues. Trimming cost V 5 bases and J 6 bases, with 11 bases left between them.

The gene calls are TRBV2 and TRBJ1-1, with D unclear. With 4 bases removed from V and 0 bases from J, the gap between germline ends came to 6 bases. This CDR3 contains 13 residues. Germline assignment: CDR1 SNHLY and CDR2 FYNNEI. In DNA form, the CDR3 reads TGTGCCAGCAGTGTCGAGGTGAACACTGAAGCTTTCTTT. Translation gives CASSVEVNTEAFF. Full variable domain (remainder filled in from reference TRBV2 and TRBJ1-1): EPEVTQTPSHQVTQMGQEVILRCVPISNHLYFYWYRQILGQKVEFLVSFYNNEISEKSEIFDDQFSVERPDGSNFTLKIRSTKLEDSAMYFCASSVEVNTEAFFGQGTRLTVV.

The chain recombines TRBV5-4 with TRBJ1-1; 9 bases are a match to TRBD1. Germline V gives CDR1 SGHNT, CDR2 YYREEE (reference sequence). J gave up 4 bases and V 0 bases, and 7 bases lay outside the gene matches. There are 16 residues in the CDR3. The chain's CDR3 is CASSLGGGQGVTEAFF. CDR3 DNA sequence: TGTGCCAGCAGCTTGGGTGGGGGACAGGGAGTCACTGAAGCTTTCTTT.

This clone is a singleton in its sample. The chain joins TRBV4-2 to TRBJ2-7, with D perhaps matching TRBD2 (6 bases). Looked up from germline, CDR1 is LGHNA and CDR2 is YNFKEQ. V was cut by 0 bases and J by 4 bases, with 13 bases left in between. The CDR3 covers 15 residues. The CDR3 region is CASSQDQPGRYEQYF. The CDR3 coding sequence is TGTGCCAGCAGCCAAGATCAGCCAGGGAGGTACGAGCAGTACTTC.

The rearrangement joins TRBV30 to TRBJ1-1, with no clear D. The V end lost 0 bases, the J end lost 5 bases, and 10 bases lay between the germline ends. This CDR3 has 13 amino acids. Germline CDR1 and CDR2: GTSNPN and SVGIG (reference sequence). The CDR3 loop reads CAWSVAGFTEAFF. The CDR3 DNA reads as TGTGCCTGGAGTGTGGCCGGTTTTACTGAAGCTTTCTTT.

This chain uses TRBV9 with TRBJ2-3; D call uncertain. Germline CDR1 is SGDLS and CDR2 is YYNGEE. Trimming shortened V by 0 bases and J by 8 bases, and 10 bases separated the two germline ends. The CDR3 is made up of 13 amino acids. The CDR3 region has the DNA TGTGCCAGCAGCGTAGAGGGCTTGGGTACGCAGTATTTT. Translation: CASSVEGLGTQYF.

The chain has TRBV5-6 and TRBJ2-5, with 9 bases aligning to TRBD1. V shed 4 bases and J 5 bases; nucleotides not matched to a gene: 3. This CDR3 contains 13 residues. CDR1 and CDR2 from the germline V gene are SGHDT and YYEEEE. The CDR3 DNA reads as TGTGCCAGCAGCCTGACAGGGGGGGAGACCCAGTACTTC. Amino acid sequence: CASSLTGGETQYF. Variable domain in full (rest from reference TRBV5-6 and TRBJ2-5): DAGVTQSPTHLIKTRGQQVTLRCSPKSGHDTVSWYQQALGQGPQFIFQYYEEEERQRGNFPDRFSGHQFPNYSSELNVNALLLGDSALYLCASSLTGGETQYFGPGTRLLVL.

The V gene is TRBV12-3 or TRBV12-4, the J gene TRBJ1-2; D call uncertain. V shed 3 bases and J shed 2 bases, with 1 base lying between them. This CDR3 region has 11 residues. DNA for the CDR3: TGTGCCAGCAGTTTGAACTATGGCTACACCTTC. This encodes CASSLNYGYTF.

V gene TRBV19 combines with J gene TRBJ2-5; 10 bases agree with TRBD1. Germline-derived CDR1 and CDR2 are LNHDA and SQIVND (reference sequence). V lost 5 bases, J lost 5 bases, and 8 bases stayed unmatched. CDR3 length: 15 amino acids. The CDR3 here is CASSPRDRGWETQYF. As DNA, the CDR3 is TGTGCCAGTAGTCCCCGGGACAGGGGATGGGAGACCCAGTACTTC.

The rearrangement links TRBV11-2 to TRBJ1-5, with a weak D call TRBD1 (5 bases). This CDR3 region has 14 residues. CDR1 and CDR2 from the germline V gene are SGHAT and FQNNGV. V was trimmed by 0 bases and J by 7 bases, leaving 10 bases between them. For the CDR3, the DNA is TGTGCCAGCAGCTTAGAACAGGTTGGCCAGCCCCAGCATTTT. Translating it yields CASSLEQVGQPQHF.

The chain links TRBV4-1 to TRBJ2-1, with no clear D. Germline V gene sequence: CDR1 MGHRA, CDR2 YSYEKL. V gave up 1 base and J gave up 8 bases, with 9 bases separating them. The CDR3 is 13 amino acids. The CDR3 spells CASSQVGRHEQFF. CDR3 nucleotides: TGCGCCAGCAGCCAAGTAGGGCGGCATGAGCAGTTCTTC.

The chain is built from TRBV2 and TRBJ1-4; 11 bases are a match to TRBD1. Trimming removed 8 bases from V and 7 bases from J; junction bases left unmatched: 0. CDR3 size: 12 residues. CDR1 and CDR2 from the germline V gene are SNHLY and FYNNEI. The CDR3 coding sequence is TGTGCCAGCGGACAGGGGGCTGAAAAACTGTTTTTT. Protein sequence: CASGQGAEKLFF.

The V gene is TRBV24-1, the J gene TRBJ1-2; D is undetermined. Trimming pared 4 bases from V and 4 bases from J, leaving 15 bases between. The CDR3 loop spans 15 amino acids. Germline V gene sequence: CDR1 KGHDR, CDR2 SFDVKD. DNA for the CDR3: TGTGCCACCAGTGACCCTGCTATGGATGGCTATGGCTACACCTTC. Its protein is CATSDPAMDGYGYTF.

The chain carries TRBV18 and TRBJ2-1; 14 positions match TRBD2. The germline CDR1 and CDR2 sequences are KGHSH and LQKENI. V lost 6 bases and J lost 9; bases outside the gene matches: 10. This CDR3 contains 16 residues. The CDR3 coding sequence is TGTGCCAGCTCGCCCGGGACTAGCGGGAGTCTGGGTGAGCAGTTCTTC. Amino acid sequence: CASSPGTSGSLGEQFF.

This sequence joins TRBV11-2 and TRBJ1-1, with 8 bases matching TRBD1. Per the germline V gene, CDR1 is SGHAT and CDR2 is FQNNGV. The CDR3 has 14 residues. With 5 bases clipped from V and 0 bases from J, the junction kept 2 bases outside the gene matches. This CDR3 is CASSVGQVNTEAFF. CDR3 coding DNA: TGTGCCAGCAGCGTGGGACAGGTGAACACTGAAGCTTTCTTT.

The chain is built from TRBV7-2 and TRBJ1-1, with no clear D. The CDR3 spans 14 residues. Trimming pared 0 bases from V and 4 bases from J, leaving 9 bases between. Germline CDR1 reads SGHTA; CDR2 reads FQGNSA. The CDR3 DNA reads as TGTGCCAGCAGCTTAGCGCTCGGGGTCACTGAAGCTTTCTTT. Translated: CASSLALGVTEAFF.